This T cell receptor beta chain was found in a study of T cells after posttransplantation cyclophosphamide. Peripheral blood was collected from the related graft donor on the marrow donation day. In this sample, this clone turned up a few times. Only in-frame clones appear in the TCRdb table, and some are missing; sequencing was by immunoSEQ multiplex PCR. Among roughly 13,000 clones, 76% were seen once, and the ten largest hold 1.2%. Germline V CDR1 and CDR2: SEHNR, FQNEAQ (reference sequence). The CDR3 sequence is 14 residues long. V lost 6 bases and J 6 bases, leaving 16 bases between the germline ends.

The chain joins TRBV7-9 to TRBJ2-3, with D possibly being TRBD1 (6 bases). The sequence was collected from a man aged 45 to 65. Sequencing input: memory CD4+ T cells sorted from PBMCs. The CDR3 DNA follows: TGTGCCAGCAGTTCTCAGGGGCGAGGGGATACGCAGTATTTT. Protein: CASSSQGRGDTQYF. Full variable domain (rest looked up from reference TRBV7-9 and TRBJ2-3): DTGVSQNPRHKITKRGQNVTFRCDPISEHNRLYWYRQTLGQGPEFLTYFQNEAQLEKSRLLSDRFSAERPKGSFSTLEIQRTEQGDSAMYLCASSSQGRGDTQYFGPGTRLTVL.